The rows below give T cell receptor beta chains drawn from one sample of a study of control samples from healthy donors and cancer patients. Produced via immunoSEQ multiplex PCR; TCRdb's table is partial and in-frame only. The sample records about 83,000 clones, around 92% being singletons. The sequencing input was blood. The receptors were sampled from a man aged 45-65 years in good health. The CDR3 runs from the conserved cysteine through the conserved F or W. A D gene is named only where the DNA matches it firmly. Clone size is given for some rows only: seen once, a few or many times, or a class if the clone is expanded.

V gene	clone size	D gene	J gene	CDR3 protein	CDR3 DNA
TRBV6-5	-	TRBD1	TRBJ1-2	CASSSMGTGGRGYTF	TGTGCCAGCAGTTCCATGGGGACAGGGGGTCGAGGCTACACCTTC
TRBV18	once	-	TRBJ1-1	CASSRPDQNTEAFF	TGTGCCAGCTCACGTCCGGATCAGAACACTGAAGCTTTCTTT
TRBV5-8	-	-	TRBJ1-3	CASSLRGIGNTIYF	TGTGCCAGCAGCCTGCGGGGAATTGGAAACACCATATATTTT
TRBV7-7	-	TRBD1	TRBJ2-7	CASSLGQGARYEQYF	TGTGCCAGCAGCTTAGGACAGGGGGCCCGCTACGAGCAGTACTTC
TRBV24-1	-	-	TRBJ2-1	CATSDHYTGTGTFF	TGTGCCACCAGTGACCACTACACCGGGACCGGTACGTTCTTC
TRBV5-6	-	TRBD2	TRBJ2-3	CASTFGGSGGADTQYF	TGTGCCAGCACCTTTGGCGGAAGCGGGGGGGCAGATACGCAGTATTTT
TRBV7-2	few	-	TRBJ1-6	CASSLKGGSPLHF	TGTGCCAGCAGCTTAAAGGGGGGATCACCCCTCCACTTT
TRBV24-1	-	-	TRBJ1-5	CATSDPRGNQPQHF	TGTGCCACCAGTGACCCCCGAGGAAATCAGCCCCAGCATTTT
TRBV14	-	-	TRBJ2-2	CASSQDLAGELFF	TGTGCCAGCAGCCAAGACCTCGCCGGGGAGCTGTTTTTT
TRBV25-1	-	-	TRBJ2-7	CASKSTRGEQYF	TGTGCCAGTAAATCTACTAGAGGCGAGCAGTACTTC